This TCR beta chain was found in a study of T cells in women clearing cervical HPV infection. Germline assignment: CDR1 SGHTA and CDR2 FQGNSA. V lost 0 bases and J lost 2; bases outside the gene matches: 3. The CDR3 length is 17 residues. The table came from immunoSEQ multiplex PCR; TCRdb's copy has only in-frame clones and leaves some out. This specimen shows roughly 30,000 clones; the ten leading clones hold about 4.3%. To note about this clone: The DNA ends 3 residues before the CDR3 does, and the rest of the CDR3 is filled in from the germline J gene. Other nucleotide sequences in the sample specify the same CDR3.

Specimen: blood buffy coat. This TCR was recovered from a woman aged 18 to 75 with a cervical HPV16 infection that either progressed to CIN3+ or cleared (not recorded which). The gene calls are TRBV7-2 and TRBJ2-7, with 14 bases fitting TRBD2. CDR3 sequence reads: CASSLAGLAGDPYEQYF. The CDR3 bases that were read are TGTGCCAGCAGCTTAGCGGGACTAGCGGGAGACCCCTACGAG.